Listed below are T cell receptor beta chains from one sample, sequenced in a study of shared clonotypes between healthy human individuals. Only in-frame clones appear in the TCRdb table, and some are missing; sequencing was by immunoSEQ multiplex PCR. The sample holds around 1.6 million clones, approximately 98% seen once. Sequencing was carried out using naive CD4+ T cells sorted from blood. Source of these receptors: a man aged 25-45 years in good health. Both conserved end residues are part of each CDR3.

V gene	J gene	CDR3 protein
TRBV7-2	TRBJ2-1	CASSSAGVGSNEQFF
TRBV5-1	TRBJ2-5	CASSLGLAGGETQYF
TRBV9	TRBJ1-1	CASSSGQKNTEAFF
TRBV11-2	TRBJ1-2	CASSPGGGPYGYTF
TRBV28	TRBJ1-1	CAISTNSVRTEAFF
TRBV7-9	TRBJ2-5	CASSLRRGGWEETQYF
TRBV18	TRBJ2-7	CASSPPVQYEQYF
TRBV7-2	TRBJ2-7	CASSLFGHSYEQYF
TRBV11-2	TRBJ2-7	CASSLDRTDEQYF
TRBV28	TRBJ2-7	CASRTSAAGNEQYF
TRBV10-1	TRBJ2-1	CASSDLPGLAGGGFNEQFF
TRBV6-4	TRBJ1-1	CASSDSDPGCTEAFF
TRBV30	TRBJ1-4	CAWRRQGSANEKLFF
TRBV9	TRBJ1-1	CASSGGSFTEAFF
TRBV6-1	TRBJ1-1	CASSRTGLNTEAFF
TRBV10-2	TRBJ2-1	CASSEERYNEQFF
TRBV7-9	TRBJ2-1	CASSLVIGTVPNEQFF
TRBV5-6	TRBJ1-1	CASSLKGQGKFSEAFF
TRBV27	TRBJ2-1	CASREWVGNEQFF
TRBV29-1	TRBJ2-7	CSASQGRARPYEQYF
TRBV4-1	TRBJ2-7	CASSPASGSPYEQYF
TRBV5-1	TRBJ2-5	CASSLGQGPPQETQYF
TRBV7-8	TRBJ1-5	CASSPDRRLTSNQPQHF
TRBV9	TRBJ2-7	CASSRQGVWGEQYF
TRBV7-2	TRBJ2-1	CASSLVRKGEPFYNEQFF
TRBV2	TRBJ2-1	CASRERLSGKQFF
TRBV27	TRBJ2-1	CASSRTGQYNEQFF
TRBV10-2	TRBJ1-2	CASSESGDLDGYTF
TRBV9	TRBJ2-3	CASSEKLAGPGTDTQYF
TRBV5-4	TRBJ2-1	CASSLGDRGYNEQFF
TRBV10-3	TRBJ2-7	CAISEFTGGPGEQYF